This section outlines one T cell receptor beta chain sequence together with its context. Its target is unknown. Via MiXCR, TCRdb re-called the reads, giving one row per CDR3 protein. The table has nearly 700,000 distinct CDR3 sequences, about 33% seen once. This specimen belongs to a study of T cell repertoires in cytomegalovirus infection. The wider study: CMV infection and matching HLA type were both indicated by public TCR beta signatures. Whole-study findings and limits: Within the response measured ex vivo, HLA-C-restricted CMV-specific TCR beta clonotypes were dominant.

The source of this sequence is a human donor in good health (CMV status not recorded). Some clones in this sample may be carry-over from other donors' samples. The sample here was cultured PBMCs, taken from culture after CMV antigen stimulation.

This CDR3 is CASSLDGGGGYNEQFF. CDR3 in DNA: TGTGCCAGCAGCTTAGATGGGGGGGGGGGGTACAATGAGCAGTTCTTC. V and J are TRBV7-8 and TRBJ2-1; 7 bases align to TRBD2. V gave up 1 base and J gave up 4 bases; unmatched junction bases: 7. The CDR3 runs 16 residues. In germline, CDR1 is SGHVS, CDR2 FQNEAQ. The full variable domain, with the rest looked up from reference TRBV7-8 and TRBJ2-1, is GAGVSQSPRYKVAKRGQDVALRCDPISGHVSLFWYQQALGQGPEFLTYFQNEAQLDKSGLPSDRFFAERPEGSVSTLKIQRTQQEDSAVYLCASSLDGGGGYNEQFFGPGTRLTVL.